Listed here are 28 T cell receptor beta chains from one sample, sequenced in a study of T-cell reconstitution after alpha-beta-depleted transplantation in children (dated by TCRdb to about 2016). The library was built by means of PCR. Sequencing instrument: Illumina HiSeq 2500. TCR library preparation used molecular barcoding, with unique molecular identifiers applied to normalize quantification of the TCRbeta repertoire. TCRdb cleaned the public reads at Q25 with fastp, built clones with MiXCR and kept in-frame beta chains. Rows are combined by CDR3 protein, so each entry shows the most common genes and DNA. Within this sample are approximately 350,000 distinct CDR3 sequences, with about an eighth of them counted one time only. Approximately 4.3% of the sample goes to the ten largest clones. The starting material was PBMCs, obtained from the stem cell graft. The receptors shown here come from a human donor who donated a stem cell graft to a child with Fanconi anemia.

This clonotype was detected a few times. This sequence joins TRBV5-1 and TRBJ2-1, with 10 bases aligning to TRBD1. This CDR3 contains 15 residues. Losses at the gene ends were 0 bases for V and 9 bases for J; bases not matched to a gene: 6. Germline values: CDR1 SGHRS, CDR2 YFSETQ. CDR3 amino acids: CASSLARRTGGEQFF. As DNA, the CDR3 is TGCGCCAGCAGCTTGGCCAGGAGGACAGGGGGTGAGCAGTTCTTC. The variable domain in full, completed from reference TRBV5-1 and TRBJ2-1, reads KAGVTQTPRYLIKTRGQQVTLSCSPISGHRSVSWYQQTPGQGLQFLFEYFSETQRNKGNFPGRFSGRQFSNSRSEMNVSTLELGDSALYLCASSLARRTGGEQFFGPGTRLTVL.

This clonotype was counted many times. The chain carries TRBV10-3 and TRBJ1-1; 9 nucleotides align to TRBD1. Germline V gene sequence: CDR1 ENHRY, CDR2 SYGVKD. V shed 6 bases and J 5 bases; nucleotides not matched to a gene: 4. The CDR3 is 13 amino acids. CDR3 bases: TGTGCCATCAGGGGTGGACAGGGGACTGAAGCTTTCTTT. Residues: CAIRGGQGTEAFF.

This clonotype was detected a few times. The chain carries TRBV18 and TRBJ2-7; TRBD1 matches 8 bases. This CDR3 is 15 amino acids long. Germline-derived CDR1 and CDR2 are KGHSH and LQKENI. Losses at the gene ends were 6 bases for V and 2 bases for J; bases not matched to a gene: 9. The CDR3 spells CASSVGTGNTYEQYF. The CDR3 region has the DNA TGTGCCAGCTCCGTTGGGACAGGTAATACCTACGAGCAGTACTTC.

V is TRBV6-2 or TRBV6-3 and J is TRBJ2-7, with a tentative D call TRBD2 (5 bases). Trimming left V 6 bases short and J 3 bases short, with 15 bases between. Germline CDR1 MNHEY, CDR2 SVGEGT. The CDR3 has 14 residues. CDR3 protein: CASRKAGSYYEQYF. The DNA for the CDR3 is TGTGCCAGCAGAAAGGCGGGCAGCTACTACGAGCAGTACTTC.

This clonotype was seen ten or more times. This rearrangement joins TRBV21-1 to TRBJ2-1; the table's D call of TRBD1 was not tested on the DNA. TRBV21-1 is annotated as a pseudogene. CDR3 length: 15 amino acids. Written as DNA, the CDR3 is TGTGCCAGCACTACGAGGGACAGAAATTACAATGAGCAGTTCTTC. Translated, it gives CASTTRDRNYNEQFF.

This clonotype was counted many times. The V call is TRBV12-3 or TRBV12-4, the J call TRBJ2-7, with D perhaps TRBD1 or TRBD2 (5 bases each). The CDR3 loop spans 15 amino acids. V was trimmed by 4 bases and J by 0 bases, leaving 13 bases between them. Here the CDR3 DNA reads TGTGCCAGCAGTTCCACCGGGACCTACTCCTACGAGCAGTACTTC. Translating gives CASSSTGTYSYEQYF.

This clonotype was found a few times. The chain carries TRBV12-3 or TRBV12-4 and TRBJ2-7; D not resolved. CDR3 length: 13 residues. Trimming took off 5 bases at V and 6 bases at J, with 14 bases between the two ends. CDR3 protein: CASSPGPLGEQYV. For the CDR3, the DNA is TGTGCCAGCAGTCCCGGGCCATTAGGCGAGCAGTACGTC.

This clonotype was found many times. V usage is TRBV5-6 and J usage is TRBJ2-3, with a weak D call TRBD2 (6 bases). Trimming took 3 bases from V and 5 from J, leaving 10 bases between them. Germline V gene sequence: CDR1 SGHDT, CDR2 YYEEEE. The CDR3 is 13 amino acids. CDR3 in DNA: TGTGCCAGCAGCTCCCTCGGGAGAGATACGCAGTATTTT. Its translation is CASSSLGRDTQYF.

This clonotype was detected many times. V and J are TRBV12-5 and TRBJ2-5; D perhaps matches TRBD1 (6 bases). The germline CDR1 and CDR2 sequences are LGHNT and FRNRAP. The V gene lost 1 base and the J gene lost 5 bases, with 20 bases spanning the gap. The CDR3 is 17 residues long. The CDR3, as DNA: TGTGCTAGTGGTTTGGCTCTCAATCCGGGACACGCGGAGACCCAGTACTTC. Translating gives CASGLALNPGHAETQYF.

Ten or more counts support this clonotype. The chain links TRBV6-1 to TRBJ2-1, with TRBD1 matching over 8 bases. CDR3 length: 15 residues. CDR1 MNHNS and CDR2 SASEGT come from the germline V gene. V dropped 5 bases and J dropped 4; count of bases not matched to a gene: 7. The CDR3 is CASSTSQGDYNEQFF. The DNA for the CDR3 is TGTGCCAGCAGTACCTCACAGGGGGATTACAATGAGCAGTTCTTC.

This clonotype has only a few counts. The chain uses TRBV3-1 and TRBJ1-2; perhaps TRBD1 as D (5 bases). Trimming took 0 bases from V and 5 from J, leaving 13 bases between them. The CDR3 consists of 15 residues. Germline CDR1 LGHDT, CDR2 YNNKEL (reference sequence). CDR3 residues: CASSQEPGLLYGYTF. CDR3 DNA: TGTGCCAGCAGCCAAGAACCGGGACTTCTGTATGGCTACACCTTC.

Only a few counts were recorded for this clonotype. The J gene is TRBJ2-3, the V gene TRBV5-1; D is undetermined. This CDR3 is built from 13 residues. CDR1 is SGHRS and CDR2 is YFSETQ in the germline V gene. Trimming left V 1 base short and J 5 bases short, with 8 bases between. CDR3 DNA: TGCGCCAGCAGCTTGATAACGGAAGATACGCAGTATTTT. Its translation is CASSLITEDTQYF. Full variable domain (outside the CDR3, taken from reference TRBV5-1 and TRBJ2-3): KAGVTQTPRYLIKTRGQQVTLSCSPISGHRSVSWYQQTPGQGLQFLFEYFSETQRNKGNFPGRFSGRQFSNSRSEMNVSTLELGDSALYLCASSLITEDTQYFGPGTRLTVL.

This clonotype was found many times. V gene TRBV29-1 combines with J gene TRBJ2-3; D possibly corresponds to TRBD2 (7 bases). In germline, CDR1 is SQVTM, CDR2 ANQGSEA. The CDR3 runs 12 residues. V was shortened by 4 bases and J by 6 bases, with 11 bases between the two germline ends. This CDR3 reads CSVAGGRDTQYF. Written as DNA, the CDR3 is TGCAGCGTTGCGGGGGGCCGGGATACGCAGTATTTT.

This clonotype appeared a few times. This chain uses TRBV5-1 with TRBJ1-5; perhaps TRBD1 as D (5 bases). This CDR3 comprises 13 residues. V lost 1 base, J lost 8 bases, and 10 bases lay in between. The germline V gene has CDR1 SGHRS and CDR2 YFSETQ. CDR3 sequence reads: CASSLIPGEPQHF. CDR3 nucleotide sequence: TGCGCCAGCAGCTTGATTCCGGGGGAGCCCCAGCATTTT.

The chain recombines TRBV6-1 with TRBJ2-1; 7 bases match TRBD1. CDR3 length: 14 amino acids. Germline trimming cut 6 bases from V and 5 bases from J; bases unmatched to any gene: 7. Germline-derived CDR1 and CDR2 are MNHNS and SASEGT. The CDR3, as DNA: TGTGCCAGCAGCCGGGACAGAGTCAACAATGAGCAGTTCTTC. The encoded protein is CASSRDRVNNEQFF.

CDR3: CSATISEQYF. The CDR3 nucleotides read TGCAGTGCGACTATTTCCGAGCAGTACTTC. V gene TRBV20-1 combines with J gene TRBJ2-7, with a weak D call TRBD2 (5 bases). The CDR3 extends over 10 amino acids. Looked up from germline, CDR1 is DFQATT and CDR2 is SNEGSKA (reference sequence). Trimming shortened V by 6 bases and J by 6 bases, and 9 bases separated the two germline ends.

The CDR3 spells CASSSVRGGVDTQYF. CDR3 nucleotide sequence: TGTGCCAGCAGTTCCGTGCGGGGGGGAGTAGATACGCAGTATTTT. V is TRBV28 and J is TRBJ2-3; TRBD2 agrees at 9 bases. Germline V CDR1 and CDR2: MDHEN, SYDVKM. The CDR3 length is 15 residues. Trimming took 4 bases from V and 5 from J; bases not matched to a gene: 7.

The table lists this clonotype with a few counts. The chain combines TRBV12-3 or TRBV12-4 with TRBJ1-1, with unresolved D. Between the trimmed V and J ends, which lost 5 bases and 3 bases, there was a span of 10 bases. This CDR3 comprises 13 residues. CDR3 DNA sequence: TGTGCCAGCAGTCCTCAGGTACACACTGAAGCTTTCTTT. It encodes CASSPQVHTEAFF.

The table lists this clonotype with a few counts. The V and J genes are TRBV4-2 and TRBJ2-1, with 9 bases lining up with TRBD2. Germline-derived CDR1 and CDR2 are LGHNA and YNFKEQ. The V and J ends lost 5 bases and 0 bases, in that order; junction bases with no gene match: 5. CDR3 length: 16 residues. The CDR3: CASSRGGGASYNEQFF. The CDR3 bases are TGTGCCAGCAGCAGAGGCGGGGGGGCCTCCTACAATGAGCAGTTCTTC.

This clonotype was picked up many times. Here the CDR3 DNA reads TGTGCCAGCAGCTTAGAGATAGGCGAGCAGTACGTC. Residues: CASSLEIGEQYV. The rearrangement joins TRBV7-8 to TRBJ2-7; D uncertain. This CDR3 has 12 residues. Germline CDR1 SGHVS, CDR2 FQNEAQ. Trimming cost V 1 base and J 6 bases, with 7 bases left between them.

This chain uses TRBV29-1 with TRBJ2-7, with D possibly TRBD1 on 5 matching bases. The V end was cut by 6 bases, the J end by 2 bases, with 11 bases between. The V gene's germline CDR1 is SQVTM and CDR2 ANQGSEA. This CDR3 spans 12 amino acids. The CDR3 loop is CSVMTAAYEQYF. The CDR3 region has the DNA TGCAGCGTGATGACAGCCGCCTACGAGCAGTACTTC.

This clonotype has ten or more counts. J is TRBJ1-3 and V is TRBV13; possible D gene TRBD1, 5 bases. The V end lost 3 bases, the J end lost 9 bases, and 9 bases lay between the germline ends. The CDR3 totals 12 residues. Germline V gene lookup returns CDR1 PRHDT and CDR2 FYEKMQ (reference sequence). CDR3 DNA: TGTGCCAGCAGCTTGAGGGGTGCCACCATATATTTT. Translating gives CASSLRGATIYF.

This clonotype was counted only a few times. The V and J genes are TRBV12-3 or TRBV12-4 and TRBJ1-1, with TRBD1 as a possible D gene (6 bases). The germline V and J ends were trimmed by 5 bases and 11 bases, with 15 bases remaining between them. The CDR3 runs to 12 residues. The CDR3 region is CASSHDRKSAFF. The CDR3 nucleotides read TGTGCCAGCAGTCACGACAGGAAATCTGCTTTCTTT.

This sequence joins TRBV5-1 and TRBJ2-4, with D unclear. Germline V gene data show CDR1 as SGHRS and CDR2 as YFSETQ. V was clipped by 0 bases and J by 6 bases, with 16 bases between them. The CDR3 spans 16 residues. Here the CDR3 reads CASSLAGREPINIQYF. The CDR3 DNA reads as TGCGCCAGCAGCTTGGCCGGCAGAGAACCCATAAACATTCAGTACTTC.

V is TRBV3-1 and J is TRBJ2-5, with 7 nucleotides matching TRBD2. The J segment lost 3 bases and the V segment lost 5 bases, leaving 12 bases of the junction unmatched. Germline loops: CDR1 LGHDT, CDR2 YNNKEL (reference sequence). The CDR3 extends over 16 amino acids. CDR3 loop: CASSRGAGENEETQYF. The CDR3 DNA is TGTGCCAGCAGCAGAGGGGCGGGGGAAAACGAAGAGACCCAGTACTTC.

This clonotype was counted ten times or more. The rearrangement links TRBV4-1 to TRBJ2-7, with D possibly TRBD1 on 6 matching bases. Trimming stripped 1 base from V and 3 bases from J, with 7 bases between. CDR3 length: 13 amino acids. Germline V lookup: CDR1 MGHRA, CDR2 YSYEKL. This CDR3 is CASSQAQGYEQYV. CDR3 nucleotides: TGCGCCAGCAGCCAAGCACAGGGCTACGAGCAGTACGTC.

This clonotype showed up many times. This rearrangement joins TRBV7-8 to TRBJ2-1; TRBD2 agrees at 9 bases. This CDR3 has 14 amino acids. V shed 4 bases and J 8 bases; nucleotides not matched to a gene: 6. Germline V gene sequence: CDR1 SGHVS, CDR2 FQNEAQ. In DNA, the CDR3 is TGTGCCAGCAGCTCAGGACTAGCGCCCCATGAGCAGTTCTTC. Translation gives CASSSGLAPHEQFF.

This sequence joins TRBV11-2 and TRBJ2-1; D is undetermined. CDR1 and CDR2 (germline): SGHAT, FQNNGV. The ends were cut back, 2 bases at V and 12 bases at J, with 8 bases in the middle. This CDR3 has 11 amino acids. The CDR3 DNA sequence: TGTGCCAGCAGCTTATCCCCTTGGCAGTTCTTC. Amino acid sequence: CASSLSPWQFF.